This T cell receptor (beta chain) was identified in a study of read filtering for tumor transcriptome and immune sequencing (TCRdb year 2020). In the study overall: The cohort consisted of 17 to 20 male and over eleven female patients, with a mean age of about 70 years and an age range of about 47 to 85. After DNase treatment, whole-transcriptome libraries were prepared using the TruSeq RNA Access Library Prep Kit. Per sample, about 3.5 to 11 million TCR-region mapped reads were obtained with IR-seq, compared with only about 80 to 1,400 with RNA-seq. By revised international staging, under 10 patients were R-ISS I, 16 were R-ISS II and 6 or 7 were R-ISS III. One main goal was a read-filtering strategy for immune repertoire data, in particular deciding whether clonotypes backed by only one read should be removed. The study compared TCR repertoires from targeted immune repertoire sequencing and bulk whole-transcriptome sequencing run on the same bone marrow samples.

The Immunoverse kit was used to build TCR libraries from 400 to 500 ng RNA, with molecular barcoded adaptors covering alpha/delta and beta/gamma chains. TCR library preparation was performed with the same RNA that was used for transcriptome sequencing. An Illumina HiSeq 4000 with 2 x 150 cycles was used to sequence the TCR libraries. On the authors' methods: With MiXCR, TCR reads were aligned to human V, D, J and C references and assembled into CDR3 clonotypes, with quality filtering and error correction included. The tcR package in R was used for analysis of clonotype counts and gene usage diversity. For inspection of raw mapping reads, RNA-seq reads were mapped by STAR aligner version 2.5.3a onto GRCh37 of the human genome. To test how sequencing depth affected the clonotypes detected, IR-seq fastq files were randomly downsampled with Seqtk 1.3. TCRdb reprocessed the public reads (quality trimming at Q25 with fastp, clone calling with MiXCR) and kept in-frame beta chains. CDR3 protein duplicates are merged, each entry listing the most common genes and DNA. The V and J calls follow TCRdb's processing rather than the paper's. The table for this sample lists roughly 130,000 distinct CDR3 sequences; 13% of them were counted only once. The ten largest clones add up to 9.5% to 11% of the sample.

Turning to this clonotype: Its antigen is not yet known. A read error may explain this, as a much larger clone is one base away.

Beyond this particular receptor, the publication reports: Rather than purified T cells, the sorted CD138-negative fraction was a mixed bone marrow immune population. Removing single-read clonotypes increased the correlation between IR-seq and RNA-seq shared clonotype proportions. Compared with RNA-seq, IR-seq captured clonotypes at much greater depth and more reliably, and a smaller IR-seq throughput was enough to identify most of the shared clonotypes. In IR-seq, around four fifths of clonotypes but 3% to 4% of total reads were represented by single-read clonotypes, whereas in RNA-seq, roughly three quarters of clonotypes and more than 40% of reads were represented by single-read clonotypes.

Bone marrow was sampled from every patient at the time of active disease. Ficoll-Hypaque density gradient centrifugation was used to isolate bone marrow mononuclear cells. CD138-negative cells were obtained by negative selection after labeling with CD138 magnetic microbeads on a MACS separator, removing myeloma plasma cells. The purity of the isolated cells was checked by flow cytometry with CD138 antibodies on an Attune NxT. Total RNA was extracted with TRIzol reagent and quantified with a NanoDrop spectrophotometer. Paired RNA-seq and IR-seq were performed on the CD138-negative bone marrow sample of each patient. Sequences were obtained from a population of CD138-negative cells sorted from bone marrow. The meaning of the sample's cell subset or site label: bone marrow mononuclear cells depleted of CD138+ plasma/myeloma cells by negative magnetic selection. The receptor was isolated from a donor over 35 with multiple myeloma.

The CDR3 region reads CASSPPTENYGCTF. The sequence in DNA is TGCGCCAGCAGCCCCCCGACAGAGAACTATGGCTGCACCTTC. Recombination linked TRBV5-1 to TRBJ1-2; TRBD1 could be the D gene, as 5 bases match. As encoded in the germline V gene, CDR1 is SGHRS while CDR2 is YFSETQ. CDR3 length: 14 amino acids, cysteine to phenylalanine. The DNA shown is the 42-base CDR3, in frame from base 1. With the rest looked up from the reference TRBV5-1 and TRBJ1-2 genes rather than sequenced, the full variable domain is KAGVTQTPRYLIKTRGQQVTLSCSPISGHRSVSWYQQTPGQGLQFLFEYFSETQRNKGNFPGRFSGRQFSNSRSEMNVSTLELGDSALYLCASSPPTENYGCTFGSGTRLTVV.